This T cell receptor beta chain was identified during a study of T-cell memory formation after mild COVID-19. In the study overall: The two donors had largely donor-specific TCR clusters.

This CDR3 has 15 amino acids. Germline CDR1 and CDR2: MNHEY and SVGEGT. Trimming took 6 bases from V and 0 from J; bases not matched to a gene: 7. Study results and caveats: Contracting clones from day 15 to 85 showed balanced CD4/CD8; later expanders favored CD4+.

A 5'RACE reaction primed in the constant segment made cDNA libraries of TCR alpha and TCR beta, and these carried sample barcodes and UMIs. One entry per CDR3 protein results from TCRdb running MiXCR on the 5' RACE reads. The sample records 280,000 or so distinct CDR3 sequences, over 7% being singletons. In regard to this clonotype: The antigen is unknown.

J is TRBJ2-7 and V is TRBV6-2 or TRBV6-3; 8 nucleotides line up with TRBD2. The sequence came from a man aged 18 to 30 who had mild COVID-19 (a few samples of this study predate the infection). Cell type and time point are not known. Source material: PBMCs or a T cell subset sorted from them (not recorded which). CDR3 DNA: TGTGCCAGCAGGCCGGCGGGGGGCTACTCCTACGAGCAGTACGTC. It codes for CASRPAGGYSYEQYV.